This T cell receptor (beta chain) was profiled in a study of blood T cell repertoires in COVID-19. Study summary: Material from acute and convalescent COVID-19 was sourced from the United States, Italy and Spain. Nucleic acid was either cDNA or gDNA, and it came from T cells, B-cell-depleted T cells, or PBMCs.

The CDR3 is 16 residues long. Germline CDR1 LNHDA, CDR2 SQIVND (reference sequence). V shed 3 bases and J 4 bases; nucleotides not matched to a gene: 9. In the original analysis: Amplification of reference gene primers was used by the study to estimate nucleated cell counts. Only in-frame clones appear in the TCRdb table, and some are missing; sequencing was by immunoSEQ multiplex PCR. The DNA gave D and trimming, while V, J and clone size come from that table. The data show fewer than 110,000 clones, around 88% seen once. The material sequenced was peripheral blood. The receptor's source is a man in his fifties or sixties with active or convalescent COVID-19. The V gene is TRBV19, the J gene TRBJ1-5, with 7 bases aligning to TRBD1. The CDR3: CASSIPSGTDNQPQHF. In nucleotides, the CDR3 is TGTGCCAGTAGTATTCCCTCCGGGACAGATAATCAGCCCCAGCATTTT.